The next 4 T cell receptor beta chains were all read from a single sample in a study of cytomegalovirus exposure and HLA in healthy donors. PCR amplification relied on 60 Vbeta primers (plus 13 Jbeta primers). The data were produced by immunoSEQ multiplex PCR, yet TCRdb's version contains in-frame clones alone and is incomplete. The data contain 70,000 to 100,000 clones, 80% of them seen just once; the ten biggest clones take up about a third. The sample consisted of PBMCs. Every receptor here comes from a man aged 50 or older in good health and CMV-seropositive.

This CDR3 is CASSQPGRGVTGELFF. CDR3 DNA: TGCGCCAGCAGCCAACCGGGACGGGGGGTAACCGGGGAGCTGTTTTTT. V and J are TRBV4-1 and TRBJ2-2; TRBD2 matches 7 bases. The CDR3 has 16 residues. Trimming at V came to 2 bases and at J to 5 bases, leaving 8 bases not matched to a gene. Germline V CDR1 and CDR2: MGHRA, YSYEKL.

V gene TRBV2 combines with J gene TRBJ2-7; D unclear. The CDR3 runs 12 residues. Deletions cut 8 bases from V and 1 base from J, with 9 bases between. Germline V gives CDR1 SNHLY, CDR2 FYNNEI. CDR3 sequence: CASRQLSYEQYF. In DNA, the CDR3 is TGTGCCAGCCGTCAGTTATCCTACGAGCAGTACTTC.

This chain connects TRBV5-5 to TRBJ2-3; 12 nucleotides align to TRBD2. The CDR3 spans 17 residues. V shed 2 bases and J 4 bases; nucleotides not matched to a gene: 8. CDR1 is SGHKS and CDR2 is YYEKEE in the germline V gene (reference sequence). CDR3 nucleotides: TGTGCCAGCAGCTTATCAGATCTAGCGGGAGGGCCAGATACGCAGTATTTT. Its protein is CASSLSDLAGGPDTQYF.

The CDR3 protein is CASSVGQLDYGYTF. The CDR3 DNA reads TGTGCCAGCAGCGTGGGGCAGCTGGACTATGGCTACACCTTC. V usage is TRBV13 and J usage is TRBJ1-2; possible D gene TRBD1, 5 bases. The CDR3 runs 14 residues. The V and J ends lost 5 bases and 3 bases respectively, with 13 bases between them. Germline V gives CDR1 PRHDT, CDR2 FYEKMQ (reference sequence).